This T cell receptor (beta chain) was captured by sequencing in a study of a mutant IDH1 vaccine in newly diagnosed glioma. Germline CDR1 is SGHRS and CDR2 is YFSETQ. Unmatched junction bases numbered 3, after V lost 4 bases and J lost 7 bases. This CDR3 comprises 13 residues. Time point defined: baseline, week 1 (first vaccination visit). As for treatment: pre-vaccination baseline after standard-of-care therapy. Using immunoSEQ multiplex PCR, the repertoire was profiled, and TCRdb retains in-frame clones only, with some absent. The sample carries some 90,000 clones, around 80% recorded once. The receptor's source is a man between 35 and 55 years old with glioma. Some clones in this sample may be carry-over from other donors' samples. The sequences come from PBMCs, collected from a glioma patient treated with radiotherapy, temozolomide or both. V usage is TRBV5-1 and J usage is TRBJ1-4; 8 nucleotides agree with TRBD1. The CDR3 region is CASSQGAGEKLFF. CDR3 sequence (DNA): TGCGCCAGCAGCCAGGGGGCTGGTGAAAAACTGTTTTTT. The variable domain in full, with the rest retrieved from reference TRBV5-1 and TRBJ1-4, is KAGVTQTPRYLIKTRGQQVTLSCSPISGHRSVSWYQQTPGQGLQFLFEYFSETQRNKGNFPGRFSGRQFSNSRSEMNVSTLELGDSALYLCASSQGAGEKLFFGSGTQLSVL.